This T cell receptor beta chain was documented in a study of vaccination and CD4 T cells after COVID-19. On the study more broadly: Overlapping peptides of the spike proteins of SARS-CoV-2, HCoV-NL63, HCoV-OC43 and HCoV-229E were used for cell stimulation.

About this clonotype itself: The antigen remains unidentified.

Study conclusions and caveats: The analysis of convalescent patients involved relatively few individuals and lacked early post-infection timepoints.

With 4 bases removed from V and 3 bases from J, the gap between germline ends came to 22 bases. The CDR3 is 17 amino acids. Germline assignment: CDR1 LNHDA and CDR2 SQIVND (reference sequence). Cultured CD4+ T cell DNA underwent sequencing with the Oncomine TCR Beta short-read assay. TCRdb fed the PCR reads into MiXCR, producing one record per CDR3 protein. The sample has 15,000 to 20,000 distinct CDR3 sequences, 35% to 40% seen once. As for treatment: approximately 11-day PBMC culture with coronavirus spike peptide pools or control peptides (ViraFEST assay). These CD4+ T cells came from roughly nine-day cultures by negative selection.

The sample was CD4+ T cells from blood, cultured in vitro. This TCR was recovered from a human donor who had recovered from COVID-19. The rearrangement uses TRBV19 and TRBJ2-7; tentatively, D is TRBD2 (5 bases). The DNA for the CDR3 is TGTGCCAGTAGTACCCCCCGGGGTAGCGCGAAGATCTACGAGCAGTACTTC. It specifies CASSTPRGSAKIYEQYF. Combining the CDR3 with reference TRBV19 and TRBJ2-7 gives the whole variable domain DGGITQSPKYLFRKEGQNVTLSCEQNLNHDAMYWYRQDPGQGLRLIYYSQIVNDFQKGDIAEGYSVSREKKESFPLTVTSAQKNPTAFYLCASSTPRGSAKIYEQYFGPGTRLTVT.